This TCR beta chain was sequenced in a study of blood T cells in healthy people across ages. The germline V gene has CDR1 LNHNV and CDR2 YYDKDF (reference sequence). Trimming took off 6 bases at V and 4 bases at J, with 10 bases between the two ends. This CDR3 is 13 amino acids long. The use of a sample-barcoded 5' primer and a J-beta primer mix characterized a second PCR of about 7 to 12 cycles. There were at least 3 million CDR3-containing paired-end reads obtained from each sample. TCRdb reprocessed the 5' RACE reads with MiXCR, giving one entry per CDR3 protein. Here the sample spans about 1.4 million distinct CDR3 sequences, around 55% being singletons. PBMCs were isolated at a quantity of at least 6 million per sample.

The source is a man aged 18 to 29 in good health. The chain has TRBV15 and TRBJ2-1, with D unresolved. Sequencing was performed on blood. CDR3 coding DNA: TGTGCCACCAGGGACGGTACTTACAATGAGCAGTTCTTC. It translates to CATRDGTYNEQFF.